This T cell receptor beta chain was sequenced for a study of blood T cell repertoires in COVID-19. Study overall: Sites in the United States, Italy and Spain provided acute and convalescent COVID-19 samples. PBMCs, B-cell-depleted T cells, or T cells provided the cDNA or gDNA that made up the material.

V was shortened by 3 bases and J by 1 base, with 11 bases between the two germline ends. The CDR3 has 16 amino acids. The germline gives CDR1 SGHTS, CDR2 YDEGEE. Original methodology: Amplification with reference gene primers provided the estimates of nucleated cell counts. This table comes from immunoSEQ multiplex PCR, and its TCRdb copy is limited to in-frame clones, with some not included. V, J and clone size were drawn from that table, and D and trimming were deduced from the DNA. The sample records about 110,000 clones, 60% to 85% being singletons. This clonotype originated in a human donor in a cohort sampled during active or convalescent COVID-19. Sequenced: peripheral blood. The rearrangement joins TRBV5-8 to TRBJ2-6, with TRBD1 as a possible D gene (5 bases). CDR3 sequence: CASSSGQFSGANVLTF. The DNA for the CDR3 is TGTGCCAGCAGCTCAGGACAATTTTCTGGGGCCAACGTCCTGACTTTC.